A selection of T cell receptor beta chains follows, all from one sample in a study of metastatic and nonmetastatic thyroid tumors. Through MiXCR, TCRdb re-clonotyped the PCR reads. This table has about 20,000 clones, just over 35% appearing once. The sequenced material came from tumor tissue. The receptors derive from a female donor with papillary thyroid cancer or a benign thyroid nodule (not recorded which). Some clones in this sample may be carry-over from other donors' samples. The CDR3 runs from the conserved cysteine through the conserved F or W. The order of the fields is V gene, J gene, clone size, D gene, CDR3 DNA, CDR3 protein. D genes are given only for firm matches. Expanded clones are given a class, and other clones once, few, many or no size at all.

TRBV5-6	TRBJ2-3	.	TRBD1	TGTGCCAGCAGCTTGCTTGGCCAGGGGGCACATACGCAGTATTTT	CASSLLGQGAHTQYF
TRBV20-1	TRBJ2-7	.	TRBD2	TGCAGTGCTAGAGATCGTTTAGCGGGGACCTACGAGCAGTACTTC	CSARDRLAGTYEQYF
TRBV12-3/TRBV12-4	TRBJ2-7	.	.	TGTGCCAGCAGCCGAACGGTGACAACATACGAGCAGTACTTC	CASSRTVTTYEQYF
TRBV10-1	TRBJ1-1	few	.	TGCGCCAGCAGTGAGTATTTGGGTACTGAAGCTTTCTTT	CASSEYLGTEAFF
TRBV18	TRBJ1-3	.	.	TGTGCCAGCTCTAACTACCGGGAAAGTGGAAACACCATATATTTT	CASSNYRESGNTIYF
TRBV11-2	TRBJ1-6	.	.	TGTGCCAGCAGCTTATCCTCAGGTGGCTATAATTCACCCCTCCACTTT	CASSLSSGGYNSPLHF
TRBV7-8	TRBJ1-5	.	.	TGTGCCAGCAGCCCAAGTAACCAGCCCCAGCATTTT	CASSPSNQPQHF
TRBV11-3	TRBJ2-7	.	.	TGTGCCAGCAGCTTAGATGATCTGGGGTCTTCAGGCGAGCAGTACTTC	CASSLDDLGSSGEQYF
TRBV24-1	TRBJ2-2	few	TRBD2	TGTGCCACCAGTGATTTGCTAGCGGGAGACACCGGGGAGCTGTTTTTT	CATSDLLAGDTGELFF
TRBV11-3	TRBJ2-3	once	.	TGTGCCAGCAGCCGGATAGCCATGACAGATACGCAGTATTTT	CASSRIAMTDTQYF
TRBV30	TRBJ1-2	.	.	TGTGCCTGGAGTGTACTTAGAAACTATGGCTACACCTTC	CAWSVLRNYGYTF
TRBV7-2	TRBJ2-7	few	.	TGTGCCAGCAGCAACGGACAGTCCTACGAGCAGTACTTC	CASSNGQSYEQYF
TRBV28	TRBJ2-2	few	TRBD2	TGTGCCAGCAGTTTCGGGGGGGCGCGTGGGGCCGGGGAGCTGTTTTTT	CASSFGGARGAGELFF
TRBV12-3/TRBV12-4	TRBJ2-3	few	TRBD2	TGTGCCAGCAGTTCAGTATTCCCTTCGCGGGGGGGGCCAGATACGCAGTATTTT	CASSSVFPSRGGPDTQYF
TRBV6-1	TRBJ1-4	few	TRBD1	TGTGCCAGCAGTGGCCTTAGGGGGCGCGGTGAAAAACTGTTTTTT	CASSGLRGRGEKLFF
TRBV7-2	TRBJ2-7	few	TRBD2	TGTGCCAGCAGGTCTAGCGGGGGGTCCTACGAGCAGTACTTC	CASRSSGGSYEQYF
TRBV28	TRBJ2-6	.	.	TGTGCCGGTCAGTACTCTGGGGCCAACGTCCTGACTTTC	CAGQYSGANVLTF
TRBV6-5	TRBJ1-5	few	TRBD1	TGTGCCAGCAGTAACAGGGGGCACCATCAGCCCCAGCATTTT	CASSNRGHHQPQHF
TRBV6-2/TRBV6-3	TRBJ2-7	.	.	TGTGCCAGCAGTTTGTCAGGGATTTCCTACGAGCAGTACTTC	CASSLSGISYEQYF
TRBV27	TRBJ1-1	.	TRBD1	TGTGCCAGCCAGGGGGGAGGGAGAACTGAAGCTTTCTTT	CASQGGGRTEAFF
TRBV12-3/TRBV12-4	TRBJ1-4	few	TRBD1	TGTGCCAGCAGCAGACAGGGGGCGCAGAAACTGTTTTTT	CASSRQGAQKLFF
TRBV7-6	TRBJ1-5	.	.	TGTGCCAGCAGCTTAACGGACAGTCAAAATCAGCCCCAGCATTTT	CASSLTDSQNQPQHF
TRBV20-1	TRBJ2-5	few	TRBD2	TGCAGTGCCTTCCTTGGGGGGGACCAAGAGACCCAGTACTTC	CSAFLGGDQETQYF
TRBV5-4	TRBJ2-3	.	.	TGTGCCAGCAGCTGGGGGGGGCGTTTGGGCACAGATACGCAGTATTTT	CASSWGGRLGTDTQYF
TRBV7-3	TRBJ2-6	once	TRBD1	TGTGCCAGCAGCCCTCAGGGGGCGGCCATCTCTGGGGCCAACGTCCTGACTTTC	CASSPQGAAISGANVLTF
TRBV5-1	TRBJ1-2	.	.	TGCGCCAGCAGCTTGGTAACAGGGACCTATGGCTACACCTTC	CASSLVTGTYGYTF
TRBV3-1	TRBJ1-2	.	.	TGTGCCAGCAGCCAAGATTACCGGGACACCTATGGCTACACCTTC	CASSQDYRDTYGYTF
TRBV5-1	TRBJ2-7	.	TRBD1	TGCGCCAGCAGCCCTGGACAGGGGGCGTACGAGCAGTACTTC	CASSPGQGAYEQYF
TRBV7-9	TRBJ2-7	.	TRBD2	TGTGCCAGCAGTCATGGATGGACTAGCGGGAGTGAGCAGTACTTC	CASSHGWTSGSEQYF
TRBV11-3	TRBJ1-4	.	.	TGTGCCAGCAGCTCCGTAATGGACGGGGCAACTAATGAAAAACTGTTTTTT	CASSSVMDGATNEKLFF
TRBV7-2	TRBJ1-1	.	.	TGTGCCAGCAGCTTAGGAGTCGTGAACACTGAAGCTTTCTTT	CASSLGVVNTEAFF
TRBV12-3/TRBV12-4	TRBJ2-3	few	TRBD1	TGTGCCAGCAGTTTCCAGGGGGTAGATACGCAGTATTTT	CASSFQGVDTQYF
TRBV6-1	TRBJ2-5	few	TRBD1	TGTGCCAGCAGGGGACAGGGAGGAGAGACCCAGTACTTC	CASRGQGGETQYF
TRBV25-1	TRBJ2-2	few	.	TGTGCCAGCAGTGCCAGGGACACCGGGGAGCTGTTTTTT	CASSARDTGELFF
TRBV6-5	TRBJ2-2	few	.	TGTGCCAGCAGTTACTCGTTCACAGGGACCGGGGAGCTGTTTTTT	CASSYSFTGTGELFF
TRBV6-1	TRBJ2-7	few	TRBD1	TGTGCCAGCCGGGCAGGGGGCAGGTACGAGCAGTACTTC	CASRAGGRYEQYF
TRBV10-3	TRBJ1-1	.	.	TGTGCCATCAGTGAGCCTCCGAGAGCTTTCTTT	CAISEPPRAFF
TRBV6-2/TRBV6-3	TRBJ1-5	.	.	TGTGCCAGCAGTTACTCGACTAACACCGGGCTCCGGGTCGATCAGCCCCAGCATTTT	CASSYSTNTGLRVDQPQHF
TRBV28	TRBJ2-5	few	.	TGTGCCAGCAAGAAGGACTTCCAAGAGACCCAGTACTTC	CASKKDFQETQYF
TRBV28	TRBJ1-1	.	TRBD1	TGTGCCAGCAGATGGACAGGGGACACTGAAGCTTTCTTT	CASRWTGDTEAFF
TRBV6-1	TRBJ2-2	.	.	TGTGCCAGCAGTTCGAACCCGTATAGCACCGGGGAGCTGTTTTTT	CASSSNPYSTGELFF
TRBV18	TRBJ1-4	.	TRBD1	TGTGCCAGCTCCCGGGACAGGGGCAACGAAAAACTGTTTTTT	CASSRDRGNEKLFF
TRBV5-1	TRBJ2-1	.	.	TGCGCCAGCAATCCCGGTGGAGGAGACTACAATGAGCAGTTCTTC	CASNPGGGDYNEQFF
TRBV6-4	TRBJ2-2	few	.	TGTGCCAGCAGCAGGGAAGGAGAGGTCGGGGAGCTGTTTTTT	CASSREGEVGELFF
TRBV10-1	TRBJ2-3	.	.	TGCGCCAGCAGCCCAGGGGTCGGCACAGATACGCAGTATTTT	CASSPGVGTDTQYF